Shown below are 21 T cell receptor beta chains from a single sample sequenced in a study of blood T cell repertoires in COVID-19. Generated by immunoSEQ multiplex PCR, the TCRdb table keeps only in-frame clones and is missing some. The repertoire has 100,000 to 150,000 clones, approximately 81% of them found once; the top ten carry 30% to 45%. The material sequenced was peripheral blood. The receptors were gathered from a man between 35 and 55 years old with active or convalescent COVID-19.

The V gene is TRBV7-9, the J gene TRBJ2-1; TRBD2 aligns across 8 bases. Germline CDR1 and CDR2: SEHNR and FQNEAQ (reference sequence). The junction had 8 bases not matched to a gene; V was cut back by 2 bases and J by 5 bases. CDR3 length: 16 amino acids. CDR3 in DNA: TGTGCCAGCAGCTTAAGGCGGGGGGACCCAAACAATGAGCAGTTCTTC. As protein: CASSLRRGDPNNEQFF.

The V and J genes are TRBV11-3 and TRBJ2-7; TRBD2 aligns across 7 bases. With 1 base clipped from V and 2 bases from J, the junction kept 5 bases outside the gene matches. Germline CDR1 is SGHNT and CDR2 is YENEEA. The CDR3 totals 15 residues. CDR3 sequence (DNA): TGTGCCAGCAGCTTAGCGGGAGGTAACACCTACGAGCAGTACTTC. It is translated as CASSLAGGNTYEQYF.

This clone was observed a handful of times. V gene TRBV10-3 combines with J gene TRBJ2-1; 8 nucleotides line up with TRBD1. The CDR3 runs to 14 residues. The germline V gene has CDR1 ENHRY and CDR2 SYGVKD. V shed 5 bases and J 8 bases; nucleotides not matched to a gene: 8. The CDR3 is CAISWTDRGDEQFF. The CDR3 nucleotides are TGTGCCATCAGTTGGACCGACAGGGGAGATGAGCAGTTCTTC.

The chain employs TRBV5-1 and TRBJ1-2; 9 nucleotides agree with TRBD1. J was trimmed by 7 bases and V by 0 bases; bases with no gene match: 7. This CDR3 is built from 15 residues. Per germline, CDR1 SGHRS and CDR2 YFSETQ. The CDR3 loop is CASSLAQQGAVGYTF. The CDR3 DNA follows: TGCGCCAGCAGCTTGGCCCAACAGGGGGCGGTTGGCTACACCTTC.

In nucleotides, the CDR3 is TGTGCCAGCAGCCAAGAGGGCGGGGGGACAGGGGATAATTCACCCCTCCACTTT. Amino acid sequence: CASSQEGGGTGDNSPLHF. The rearrangement joins TRBV3-1 (or the pseudogene TRBV3-2) to TRBJ1-6, with 10 bases matching TRBD1. The CDR3 spans 18 residues. The germline gives CDR1 LGHDT, CDR2 YNNKEL (reference sequence). V lost 0 bases to trimming and J lost 5 bases; unmatched junction nucleotides: 7.

This chain joins TRBV30 and TRBJ2-7; TRBD1 aligns across 7 bases. Germline lookup yields CDR1 GTSNPN and CDR2 SVGIG (reference sequence). This CDR3 spans 14 amino acids. Trimming at V came to 4 bases and at J to 0 bases, leaving 6 bases not matched to a gene. The CDR3 nucleotides are TGTGCCTGGACGGGACAGTTTGTCTCCTACGAGCAGTACTTC. Translating gives CAWTGQFVSYEQYF.

The chain joins TRBV9 to TRBJ2-3; D is undetermined. Trimming took 3 bases from V and 0 from J, leaving 8 bases between them. The CDR3 extends over 14 amino acids. Germline CDR1 reads SGDLS; CDR2 reads YYNGEE. CDR3 sequence reads: CASSGPRSTDTQYF. CDR3 in DNA: TGTGCCAGCAGCGGCCCGAGAAGCACAGATACGCAGTATTTT. The full variable domain, in which reference TRBV9 and TRBJ2-3 provide the parts outside the CDR3, is DSGVTQTPKHLITATGQRVTLRCSPRSGDLSVYWYQQSLDQGLQFLIQYYNGEERAKGNILERFSAQQFPDLHSELNLSSLELGDSALYFCASSGPRSTDTQYFGPGTRLTVL.

The V call is TRBV11-3, the J call TRBJ1-3, with D possibly TRBD1 on 5 matching bases. V was cut by 4 bases and J by 1 base, with 11 bases left in between. Germline V lookup: CDR1 SGHNT, CDR2 YENEEA. The CDR3 sequence is 15 residues long. The CDR3 spells CASSSGSGSGNTIYF. As DNA, the CDR3 is TGTGCCAGCAGCTCAGGGTCTGGGTCTGGAAACACCATATATTTT.

This rearrangement joins TRBV28 to TRBJ1-1; possibly TRBD1 for D (5 bases). V lost 6 bases and J lost 6, with 17 bases in between. The CDR3 has 14 amino acids. CDR1 is MDHEN, CDR2 SYDVKM, per germline. CDR3: CASSRFSAGSEAFF. For the CDR3, the DNA is TGTGCCAGCAGCCGATTTTCTGCAGGGTCTGAAGCTTTCTTT.

This clone came up a few times. V usage is TRBV5-5 and J usage is TRBJ1-2; 7 nucleotides align to TRBD1. CDR1 is SGHKS, CDR2 YYEKEE, per germline (reference sequence). V was pared by 5 bases and J by 3 bases, with 10 bases of the junction left unmatched. This CDR3 comprises 15 residues. DNA for the CDR3: TGTGCCAGCAGTTCCGGGACAGACTTTTACTATGGCTACACCTTC. Protein: CASSSGTDFYYGYTF.

This chain links TRBV5-4 with TRBJ2-4; 11 bases map to TRBD2. Unmatched junction bases numbered 6, after V lost 0 bases and J lost 1 base. The CDR3 runs 18 residues. CDR1 is SGHNT, CDR2 YYREEE, per germline (reference sequence). CDR3 sequence reads: CASSLGLAGLGAKNIQYF. The CDR3 nucleotides read TGTGCCAGCAGCTTGGGACTAGCGGGGTTGGGGGCCAAAAACATTCAGTACTTC.

The genes are TRBV30 and TRBJ1-1; no firm D call. Trimming took 8 bases from V and 1 from J, leaving 14 bases between them. Germline assignment: CDR1 GTSNPN and CDR2 SVGIG (reference sequence). This CDR3 contains 13 residues. CDR3 sequence reads: CARLPLRNTEAFF. CDR3 nucleotide sequence: TGTGCCCGATTGCCCCTTAGGAACACTGAAGCTTTCTTT.

The CDR3 spells CASSDGTVVYEQYF. CDR3 in DNA: TGCGCCAGCAGCGACGGGACAGTTGTCTACGAGCAGTACTTC. The chain links TRBV5-1 to TRBJ2-7; the match to TRBD1 covers 7 bases. Trimming at V came to 4 bases and at J to 3 bases, leaving 7 bases not matched to a gene. CDR1 and CDR2 from the germline V gene are SGHRS and YFSETQ. The CDR3 runs 14 residues.

V is TRBV2 and J is TRBJ1-6, with D unclear. CDR3 length: 14 amino acids. Trimming stripped 3 bases from V and 5 bases from J, with 8 bases between. Germline V lookup: CDR1 SNHLY, CDR2 FYNNEI. DNA for the CDR3: TGTGCCAGCAGTGATAGCAGAGATAATTCACCCCTCCACTTT. This gives the protein CASSDSRDNSPLHF.

The V gene is TRBV5-5, the J gene TRBJ1-2; TRBD1 might be the D (6 bases). V was pared by 2 bases and J by 1 base, with 15 bases between. The CDR3 extends over 16 amino acids. Per the germline V gene, CDR1 is SGHKS and CDR2 is YYEKEE (reference sequence). In DNA, the CDR3 is TGTGCCAGCAGCTTCTCCGGGACAACTTTTAACTATGGCTACACCTTC. Its protein product is CASSFSGTTFNYGYTF. The full variable domain, with the rest looked up from reference TRBV5-5 and TRBJ1-2, is DAGVTQSPTHLIKTRGQQVTLRCSPISGHKSVSWYQQVLGQGPQFIFQYYEKEERGRGNFPDRFSARQFPNYSSELNVNALLLGDSALYLCASSFSGTTFNYGYTFGSGTRLTVV.

This sequence joins TRBV7-8 and TRBJ1-5; D is perhaps TRBD1 (5 bases). V lost 7 bases and J 6 bases, leaving 25 bases between the germline ends. The CDR3 is 17 amino acids. Germline V gene data show CDR1 as SGHVS and CDR2 as FQNEAQ. Written as DNA, the CDR3 is TGTGCCAGCAATCCAGGGAGGTTCACCACTGGCCGTCAGCCCCAGCATTTT. Its translation is CASNPGRFTTGRQPQHF. The entire variable domain, with the rest obtained from reference TRBV7-8 and TRBJ1-5, is as follows: GAGVSQSPRYKVAKRGQDVALRCDPISGHVSLFWYQQALGQGPEFLTYFQNEAQLDKSGLPSDRFFAERPEGSVSTLKIQRTQQEDSAVYLCASNPGRFTTGRQPQHFGDGTRLSIL.

CDR3 DNA sequence: TGTGCCAGCAGCCCTGGGACTTTCAATGAGCAGTTCTTC. This encodes CASSPGTFNEQFF. The chain uses TRBV6-4 and TRBJ2-1; perhaps TRBD2 as D (6 bases). The ends were cut back, 6 bases at V and 6 bases at J, with 12 bases in the middle. Germline CDR1 MRHNA, CDR2 SNTAGT. The CDR3 covers 13 residues.

The chain carries TRBV5-1 and TRBJ1-2; no clear D. Germline values: CDR1 SGHRS, CDR2 YFSETQ. The CDR3 runs 14 residues. V was clipped by 4 bases and J by 6 bases, with 16 bases between them. CDR3 DNA: TGCGCCAGCAGCCGGACGGGAGGGTTTGATGGCTACACCTTC. Protein sequence: CASSRTGGFDGYTF.

The chain uses TRBV3-1 (or the pseudogene TRBV3-2) and TRBJ2-2; 8 nucleotides align to TRBD2. Germline-derived CDR1 and CDR2 are LGHDT and YNNKEL (reference sequence). This CDR3 is 14 amino acids long. With V trimmed by 3 bases and J by 7 bases, 4 bases remained unmatched. The CDR3 region has the DNA TGTGCCAGCAGCCATGGAGCGGGGGTCGGGGAGCTGTTTTTT. Translating gives CASSHGAGVGELFF.

V gene TRBV9 combines with J gene TRBJ1-1, with D uncertain. The CDR3 sequence is 13 residues long. CDR1 and CDR2 (germline): SGDLS, YYNGEE. Trimming left V 4 bases short and J 7 bases short, with 14 bases between. CDR3 residues: CASSPQMADEAFF. The CDR3 DNA is TGTGCCAGCAGCCCCCAAATGGCGGATGAAGCTTTCTTT.

There are a few counts of this clone. The chain employs TRBV19 and TRBJ2-3; weak D call: TRBD1 (5 bases). The CDR3 runs 14 residues. CDR1 and CDR2 (germline): LNHDA, SQIVND (reference sequence). Deletions cut 5 bases from V and 0 bases from J, with 9 bases between. Here the CDR3 DNA reads TGTGCCAGTAGTTCTCCAGGGAGCACAGATACGCAGTATTTT. Translation: CASSSPGSTDTQYF.